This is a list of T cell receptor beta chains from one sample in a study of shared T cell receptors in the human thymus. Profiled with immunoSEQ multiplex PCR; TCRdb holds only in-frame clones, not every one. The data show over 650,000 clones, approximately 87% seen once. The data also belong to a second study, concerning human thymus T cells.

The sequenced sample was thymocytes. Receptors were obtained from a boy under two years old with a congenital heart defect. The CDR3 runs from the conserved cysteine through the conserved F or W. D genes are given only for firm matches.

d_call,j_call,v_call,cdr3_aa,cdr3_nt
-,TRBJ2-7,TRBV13,CASSLPLTAPYEQYF,TGTGCCAGCAGCTTACCCCTGACAGCCCCCTACGAGCAGTACTTC
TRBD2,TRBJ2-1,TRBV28,CASSPMPRDYRYNEQFF,TGTGCCAGCAGTCCGATGCCCCGGGACTACCGTTACAATGAGCAGTTCTTC
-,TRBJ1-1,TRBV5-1,CASSDRKNTEAFF,TGCGCCAGCAGTGACAGGAAGAACACTGAAGCTTTCTTT
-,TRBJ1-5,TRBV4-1,CASSLYHDVPGQDNQPQHF,TGCGCCAGCAGCCTATACCACGACGTTCCGGGACAAGACAATCAGCCCCAGCATTTT
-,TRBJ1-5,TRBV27,CASSRDRYNQPQHF,TGTGCCAGCAGTCGAGACAGATACAATCAGCCCCAGCATTTT
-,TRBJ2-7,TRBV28,CASSPGGADSYEQYF,TGTGCCAGCAGCCCAGGTGGCGCCGACTCCTACGAGCAGTACTTC
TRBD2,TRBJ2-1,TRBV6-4,CASATSGRADNEQFF,TGTGCCAGCGCGACTAGCGGGAGGGCAGACAATGAGCAGTTCTTC
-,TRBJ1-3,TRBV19,CASSMTAFLSGNTIYF,TGTGCCAGTAGTATGACAGCCTTCCTCTCTGGAAACACCATATATTTT
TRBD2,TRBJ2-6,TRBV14,CASSQENLAGGAGANVLTF,TGTGCCAGCAGCCAAGAGAACCTAGCGGGAGGCGCTGGGGCCAACGTCCTGACTTTC
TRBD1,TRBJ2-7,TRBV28,CASSLYRGTWEQYF,TGTGCCAGCAGTTTATACAGGGGGACCTGGGAGCAGTACTTC
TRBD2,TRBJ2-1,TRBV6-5,CASNNRGGSHEQFF,TGTGCCAGCAACAACCGGGGGGGGTCCCATGAGCAGTTCTTC